The 23 T cell receptor beta chains in this list originate from one sample, sequenced in a study of response to subunit inactivated influenza vaccine. One entry per CDR3 protein, called by TCRdb with MiXCR from the RT-PCR reads. The table shows 500,000 to 550,000 distinct CDR3 sequences, with roughly 25% occurring only once. This sample was shared with a second study, whose subject was T cells expressing NK-cell markers. From that report: UMI-tagged 5'RACE template switching yielded the TCR beta cDNA.

This material consisted of CD4+ T cells sorted from PBMCs, taken approximately 12 days after vaccination. Every receptor here comes from a man over 45 who received an inactivated influenza vaccine.

The chain employs TRBV10-3 and TRBJ1-5; D remains ambiguous. CDR1 and CDR2 (germline): ENHRY, SYGVKD. This CDR3 is built from 14 residues. Trimming shortened V by 3 bases and J by 1 base, and 7 bases separated the two germline ends. DNA of the CDR3: TGTGCCATCAGTGAACAGCGGAGCAATCAGCCCCAGCATTTT. Protein: CAISEQRSNQPQHF.

This clonotype came up a few times. The rearrangement joins TRBV13 to TRBJ2-5; 13 bases map to TRBD2. The ends lost 4 bases at V and 1 base at J; junction bases unmatched: 6. Per the germline V gene, CDR1 is PRHDT and CDR2 is FYEKMQ (reference sequence). CDR3 size: 17 residues. The CDR3 DNA follows: TGTGCCAGCAGCTCCGGACTAGCGGGAGTCCTCCAAGAGACCCAGTACTTC. This translates into CASSSGLAGVLQETQYF.

The chain combines TRBV9 with TRBJ2-7; D gene uncertain. Between the trimmed V and J ends, which lost 0 bases and 2 bases, there was a span of 9 bases. Germline V gene lookup returns CDR1 SGDLS and CDR2 YYNGEE. The CDR3 has 14 residues. CDR3 sequence: CASSVGAAPYEQYF. The CDR3, as DNA: TGTGCCAGCAGCGTAGGTGCTGCACCCTACGAGCAGTACTTC.

The chain employs TRBV18 and TRBJ2-3; tentatively, D is TRBD1 or TRBD2 (6 bases each). The germline gives CDR1 KGHSH, CDR2 LQKENI. Between the trimmed V and J ends, which lost 3 bases and 5 bases, there was a span of 12 bases. The CDR3 sequence is 14 residues long. The CDR3 nucleotides read TGTGCCAGCTCACCGGACGGGGGCCTAGATACGCAGTATTTT. This codes for CASSPDGGLDTQYF. Supplemented by reference TRBV18 and TRBJ2-3, the full variable domain reads NAGVMQNPRHLVRRRGQEARLRCSPMKGHSHVYWYRQLPEEGLKFMVYLQKENIIDESGMPKERFSAEFPKEGPSILRIQQVVRGDSAAYFCASSPDGGLDTQYFGPGTRLTVL.

This rearrangement joins TRBV6-2 or TRBV6-3 to TRBJ2-7; 12 positions match TRBD2. Trimming removed 5 bases from V and 3 bases from J; junction bases left unmatched: 5. This CDR3 has 15 residues. In germline, CDR1 is MNHEY, CDR2 SVGEGT. CDR3 sequence reads: CASSPSGRALYEQYF. CDR3 in DNA: TGTGCCAGCAGTCCTAGCGGGAGGGCCCTCTACGAGCAGTACTTC.

This clonotype was found a few times. The J gene is TRBJ1-2, the V gene TRBV5-1; a weak D match, TRBD1 (6 bases). Germline loops: CDR1 SGHRS, CDR2 YFSETQ. This CDR3 comprises 13 residues. V was trimmed by 3 bases and J by 6 bases, leaving 12 bases between them. The CDR3 DNA follows: TGCGCCAGCAGCTACCACAGGGAAGATGGCTACACCTTC. This sequence encodes CASSYHREDGYTF.

The V gene is TRBV27, the J gene TRBJ2-5, with a weak D call TRBD2 (7 bases). The germline V gene encodes CDR1 MNHEY and CDR2 SMNVEV (reference sequence). Trimming left V 4 bases short and J 4 bases short, with 13 bases between. This CDR3 is built from 14 residues. For the CDR3, the DNA is TGTGCCAGCAGTTCTATTCGGGGGGCAGAGACCCAGTACTTC. Amino acid sequence: CASSSIRGAETQYF.

The gene calls are TRBV20-1 and TRBJ2-7, with D perhaps matching TRBD2 (6 bases). Germline-derived CDR1 and CDR2 are DFQATT and SNEGSKA (reference sequence). V was cut by 6 bases and J by 7 bases, with 19 bases left in between. The CDR3 has 13 residues. The chain's CDR3 is CSAWRDTLGEQYF. The CDR3 DNA is TGCAGTGCATGGAGGGATACCTTAGGGGAGCAGTACTTC.

The chain uses TRBV28 and TRBJ2-3; TRBD1 matches 8 bases. CDR3 size: 13 residues. After removal of 7 bases from V and 3 bases from J, the junction contained 3 bases not matched to a gene. Germline CDR1 reads MDHEN; CDR2 reads SYDVKM. In nucleotides, the CDR3 is TGTGCCAGCAAGGACAGGGTAACAGATACGCAGTATTTT. Its translation: CASKDRVTDTQYF.

This clonotype was observed a handful of times. This chain connects TRBV7-9 to TRBJ2-1; 13 bases agree with TRBD2. Germline V gene lookup returns CDR1 SEHNR and CDR2 FQNEAQ (reference sequence). The CDR3 sequence is 16 residues long. V trimming: 6 bases; J trimming: 10 bases; junction bases outside the gene matches: 12. CDR3 in DNA: TGTGCCAGCAGGTCAAACGGACTAGCGGGGGCCCGAGAGCAGTTCTTC. Its protein product is CASRSNGLAGAREQFF.

V and J are TRBV7-6 and TRBJ2-7; 10 bases agree with TRBD1. The ends lost 7 bases at V and 6 bases at J; junction bases unmatched: 9. The CDR3 loop spans 14 amino acids. The V gene's germline CDR1 is SGHVS and CDR2 FNYEAQ. The CDR3 reads CASIQGTGEGEQYF. The CDR3 DNA follows: TGTGCCAGCATCCAAGGGACAGGGGAGGGCGAGCAGTACTTC.

This sequence joins TRBV5-1 and TRBJ2-7; 8 bases align to TRBD1. V lost 0 bases and J lost 2; bases outside the gene matches: 7. The CDR3 runs to 16 residues. Per the germline V gene, CDR1 is SGHRS and CDR2 is YFSETQ. The CDR3 nucleotides are TGCGCCAGCAGCTTGGCCGGTGGACAGGGACCCTACGAGCAGTACTTC. This codes for CASSLAGGQGPYEQYF.

This clonotype was seen at least ten times. The chain recombines TRBV20-1 with TRBJ2-7; a possible D gene is TRBD2 (5 bases). This CDR3 is built from 14 residues. Germline V CDR1 and CDR2: DFQATT, SNEGSKA (reference sequence). Between the trimmed V and J ends, which lost 6 bases and 3 bases, there was a span of 18 bases. The CDR3 DNA follows: TGCAGTGCCCAAAGGGCGATCGGGGACTACGAGCAGTACTTC. Translated, it gives CSAQRAIGDYEQYF.

This clonotype was detected only once. The CDR3 protein is CASSLTGGTKNYEQYF. The CDR3 DNA reads as TGTGCCAGCAGTTTAACGGGCGGGACCAAGAACTACGAGCAGTACTTC. The chain links TRBV27 to TRBJ2-7, with a weak D call TRBD2 (6 bases). The CDR3 loop spans 16 amino acids. Trimming left V 2 bases short and J 3 bases short, with 17 bases between. Germline V lookup: CDR1 MNHEY, CDR2 SMNVEV (reference sequence).

The sample holds a few counts of this clonotype. The chain combines TRBV4-1 with TRBJ1-1; the D gene is possibly TRBD1 (6 bases). Trimming stripped 3 bases from V and 1 base from J, with 9 bases between. Germline lookup yields CDR1 MGHRA and CDR2 YSYEKL. The CDR3 has 14 amino acids. CDR3 loop: CASSHPRGNTEAFF. CDR3 sequence (DNA): TGCGCCAGCAGCCATCCCAGGGGGAACACTGAAGCTTTCTTT.

This clonotype was picked up a small number of times. V and J are TRBV4-2 and TRBJ2-7, with D perhaps given as TRBD1 or TRBD2 (5 bases each). CDR1 and CDR2 from the germline V gene are LGHNA and YNFKEQ. Deletions cut 1 base from V and 5 bases from J, with 15 bases between. The CDR3 is 15 amino acids. The CDR3 here is CASSQASSGANEQYF. Here the CDR3 DNA reads TGTGCCAGCAGCCAAGCATCGTCCGGGGCCAACGAGCAGTACTTC.

This clonotype showed up just a few times. This chain links TRBV6-1 with TRBJ2-7; 7 bases line up with TRBD1. The CDR3 runs to 13 residues. J was trimmed by 11 bases and V by 5 bases; bases with no gene match: 12. CDR1 and CDR2 from the germline V gene are MNHNS and SASEGT. CDR3 in DNA: TGTGCCAGCAGTCCGACAGGGAATACCGCGGAGTACTTC. Protein: CASSPTGNTAEYF.

A few counts support this clonotype. The DNA for the CDR3 is TGCGCCAGCAGAGAGACAGGGATTGCAACTAATGAAAAACTGTTTTTT. This gives the protein CASRETGIATNEKLFF. The J gene is TRBJ1-4, the V gene TRBV4-1; 7 positions match TRBD1. The CDR3 totals 16 residues. Germline CDR1 and CDR2: MGHRA and YSYEKL. V was clipped by 6 bases and J by 0 bases; unmatched bases: 7.

The chain uses TRBV7-9 and TRBJ2-2; D is possibly TRBD2 (6 bases). Germline V gene data show CDR1 as SEHNR and CDR2 as FQNEAQ (reference sequence). Trimming pared 0 bases from V and 5 bases from J, leaving 7 bases between. CDR3 length: 14 residues. The CDR3 coding sequence is TGTGCCAGCAGCTTAGCGCGGGAAACCGGGGAGCTGTTTTTT. Amino acids: CASSLARETGELFF.

The chain joins TRBV2 to TRBJ1-4, with a weak D call TRBD1 (6 bases). The CDR3 loop spans 14 amino acids. Germline V lookup: CDR1 SNHLY, CDR2 FYNNEI. Trimming took off 7 bases at V and 6 bases at J, with 15 bases between the two ends. The CDR3 region has the DNA TGTGCCAGCAACGAGGGGGGGCCGGATGAAAAACTGTTTTTT. Amino acid sequence: CASNEGGPDEKLFF.

This clonotype was counted a few times. This chain connects TRBV18 to TRBJ2-5, with TRBD2 identical over 10 bases. Germline V CDR1 and CDR2: KGHSH, LQKENI. Trimming at V came to 3 bases and at J to 4 bases, leaving 8 bases not matched to a gene. CDR3 length equals 16 residues. The DNA of the CDR3 is TGTGCCAGCTCACCCATGACTAGCGGGTCTCTAGAGACCCAGTACTTC. It specifies CASSPMTSGSLETQYF.

CDR3 residues: CASSVGSVQFF. CDR3 bases: TGTGCCAGCTCTGTTGGTAGTGTGCAGTTCTTC. The rearrangement joins TRBV25-1 to TRBJ2-1; no clear D gene. CDR1 is MGHDK and CDR2 is SYGVNS in the germline V gene. The CDR3 totals 11 residues. The V gene lost 8 bases and the J gene lost 12 bases, with 14 bases spanning the gap.

In its sample, this clonotype was seen a few times. The rearrangement links TRBV7-9 to TRBJ2-5; D is perhaps TRBD1 (6 bases). Per the germline V gene, CDR1 is SEHNR and CDR2 is FQNEAQ (reference sequence). The length of the CDR3 is 14 residues. V lost 5 bases to trimming and J lost 5 bases, with 15 bases between them. CDR3 in amino acids: CASSPGHAGETQYF. The CDR3 DNA is TGTGCCAGCAGCCCGGGACACGCAGGGGAGACCCAGTACTTC.